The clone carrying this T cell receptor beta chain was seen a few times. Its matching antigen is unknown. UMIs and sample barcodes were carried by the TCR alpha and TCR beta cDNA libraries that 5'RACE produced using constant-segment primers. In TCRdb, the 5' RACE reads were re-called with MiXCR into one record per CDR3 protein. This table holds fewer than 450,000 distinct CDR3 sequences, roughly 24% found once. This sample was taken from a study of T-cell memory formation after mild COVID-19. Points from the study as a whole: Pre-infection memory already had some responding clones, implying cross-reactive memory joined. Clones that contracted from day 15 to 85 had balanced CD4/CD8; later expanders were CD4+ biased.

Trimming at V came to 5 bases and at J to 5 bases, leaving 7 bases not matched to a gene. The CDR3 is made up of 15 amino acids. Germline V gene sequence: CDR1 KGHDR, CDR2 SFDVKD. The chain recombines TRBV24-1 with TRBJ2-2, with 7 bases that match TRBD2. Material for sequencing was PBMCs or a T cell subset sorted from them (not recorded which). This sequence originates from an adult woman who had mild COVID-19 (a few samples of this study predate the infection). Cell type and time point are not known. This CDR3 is CATSGRGTETGELFF. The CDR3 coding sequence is TGTGCCACCAGTGGGCGGGGGACGGAGACCGGGGAGCTGTTTTTT.